The source of this TCR beta chain is a study of T-cell memory formation after mild COVID-19. The CDR3 sequence is 16 residues long. Trimming shortened V by 7 bases and J by 0 bases, and 17 bases separated the two germline ends. General study points: Clones shrinking between day 15 and 85 showed a balanced CD4/CD8 split, and those that grew later tilted toward CD4+. Of the contracting clones, CD4+ ones lay mainly in CM and EM, and CD8+ ones in EMRA.

This clonotype was counted a few times. Its antigen is unidentified. In TCRdb, the 5' RACE reads were re-called with MiXCR into one record per CDR3 protein. Found here are about 150,000 distinct CDR3 sequences, approximately 25% of them singletons; the top ten hold around a quarter. The rearrangement links TRBV12-3 or TRBV12-4 to TRBJ2-3; possible D gene TRBD1, 5 bases. Material: PBMCs or a T cell subset sorted from them (not recorded which). This clonotype was sampled from an adult woman who had mild COVID-19 (a few samples of this study predate the infection). Cell type and time point are not known. The CDR3 loop is CASIPGHGRSTDTQYF. Here the CDR3 DNA reads TGTGCCAGCATCCCTGGACACGGCAGGAGCACAGATACGCAGTATTTT.